This is a list of T cell receptor beta chains from one sample in a study of long-term antiretroviral therapy in people with HIV. Here immunoSEQ multiplex PCR was the method, and the copy in TCRdb shows in-frame clones only, minus some. The sample records fewer than 40,000 clones, about 94% being singletons. The sequenced sample was unsorted PBMCs, obtained about 5.1 years after starting antiretroviral therapy. These receptors all stem from a woman in her fifties or sixties with HIV. The CDR3 runs from the conserved cysteine through the conserved F or W. The D gene is left open where the match is weak. Clone size is shown for a subset of rows, as once, few, many or a class of expanded clone.

CDR3 DNA	CDR3 protein	clone size	D gene	J gene	V gene
TGTGCCAGCAGCCAAGTCGGATACGAGCAGTACTTC	CASSQVGYEQYF	.	.	TRBJ2-7	TRBV14
TGCGCCAGCAGCTTGGTCCAAGAGACCCAGTACTTC	CASSLVQETQYF	.	.	TRBJ2-5	TRBV5-1
TGTGCCAGCAGTGAAGGGCTAGCGGTTCACTACGAGCAGTACTTC	CASSEGLAVHYEQYF	.	TRBD2	TRBJ2-7	TRBV6-1
TGTGCCAGTTGGGAGAACCGGGGGAACACTGAAGCTTTCTTT	CASWENRGNTEAFF	.	.	TRBJ1-1	TRBV6-6
TGTGCCAGCAGTTTATCCTATTCCCGGACAAGCGGGGAGCTGTTTTTT	CASSLSYSRTSGELFF	.	.	TRBJ2-2	TRBV27
TGTGCCAGCAGCGTAGGGACTCAGGGGAGAGGCTACACCTTC	CASSVGTQGRGYTF	.	.	TRBJ1-2	TRBV9
TGTGCCAGCAGCGTAACGGGTGCCTTGCCTGACGAGCAGTACTTC	CASSVTGALPDEQYF	.	.	TRBJ2-7	TRBV9
TGCAGCTGGACAGGTGCAACTAATGAAAAACTGTTTTTT	CSWTGATNEKLFF	.	TRBD1	TRBJ1-4	TRBV29-1
TGCGCCAGCACCCCCGGGACAGGGCCCTACGAGCAGTACTTC	CASTPGTGPYEQYF	.	TRBD1	TRBJ2-7	TRBV10-1
TGTGCCAGCAGCCAAGCGGACAGGGAGGGTGAAAAACTGTTTTTT	CASSQADREGEKLFF	.	TRBD1	TRBJ1-4	TRBV4-2
TGTGCCAGCAGCTTAGGGGGGACCCCTAGGTACGAGCAGTACTTC	CASSLGGTPRYEQYF	.	.	TRBJ2-7	TRBV11-2
TGTGCCAGTACCCGGACAGCCGCGAACACCGGGGAGCTGTTTTTT	CASTRTAANTGELFF	once	.	TRBJ2-2	TRBV19
TGTGCCAGCTCACCCCAGGGTAAGGATCCCTACGAGCAGTACTTC	CASSPQGKDPYEQYF	.	.	TRBJ2-7	TRBV18
TGTGCCAGCAGCTCCGGACAGGGGACCGGAGGCTATGGCTACACCTTC	CASSSGQGTGGYGYTF	.	TRBD1	TRBJ1-2	TRBV11-2
TGTGCCAGCACCTACGGAAACACCATATATTTT	CASTYGNTIYF	.	.	TRBJ1-3	TRBV6-6
TGTGCCAGCAGCTTGACAGTGAACACTGAAGCTTTCTTT	CASSLTVNTEAFF	.	.	TRBJ1-1	TRBV11-1
TGCGCCAGCAGCTTGTTACTACCCAACACCGGGGAGCTGTTTTTT	CASSLLLPNTGELFF	.	.	TRBJ2-2	TRBV5-1
TGTGCCAGCAGTTACCCGGGGGATACGCAGTATTTT	CASSYPGDTQYF	.	.	TRBJ2-3	TRBV6-5
TGCGCCAGCAGCGTGGGGACTAGCGGAAACAATGAGCAGTTCTTC	CASSVGTSGNNEQFF	.	TRBD2	TRBJ2-1	TRBV4-1
TGTGCCAGTAGTCTGCGGACAGAGACCTATGGCTACACCTTC	CASSLRTETYGYTF	.	.	TRBJ1-2	TRBV19
TGTGCCAGCAGCAGAGACAGAGCAACTAATGAAAAACTGTTTTTT	CASSRDRATNEKLFF	.	.	TRBJ1-4	TRBV7-2
TGTGCCAGTAGTATCTCGCTAGCGGGGGTTGGAGATACGCAGTATTTT	CASSISLAGVGDTQYF	.	TRBD2	TRBJ2-3	TRBV19
TGTGCCAGCAGTGAAGTTGCGGGAAAAGCTTTCTTT	CASSEVAGKAFF	.	.	TRBJ1-1	TRBV6-1
TGCGCCAGCAGTCAATGCCCAGCGGGGGGGACGGGGACCCAGTACTTC	CASSQCPAGGTGTQYF	.	TRBD2	TRBJ2-5	TRBV23-1
TGTGCCAGCAGCTTAGGGCTTGGTGGGGGGAATGAGCAGTTCTTC	CASSLGLGGGNEQFF	.	.	TRBJ2-1	TRBV7-9
TGTGCCAGCAGCTTAGGGACAGGGGGCGGCTATGGCTACACCTTC	CASSLGTGGGYGYTF	.	TRBD1	TRBJ1-2	TRBV7-9
TGTGCCAGCACCTTAGGGGCGACAGCCTATGGCTACACCTTC	CASTLGATAYGYTF	.	.	TRBJ1-2	TRBV6-1
TGTGCCAGTAGTACGGGACTAGCGGGGGGATTTTTCCTTGGTTCAGATACGCAGTATTTT	CASSTGLAGGFFLGSDTQYF	.	TRBD2	TRBJ2-3	TRBV19
TGTGCCAGCAGACCCGGGGGGGGACAGAATTCACCCCTCCACTTT	CASRPGGGQNSPLHF	.	TRBD1	TRBJ1-6	TRBV27
TGCGCCAGCAGCTCCTCAGGGGGCACTAATGAAAAACTGTTTTTT	CASSSSGGTNEKLFF	.	TRBD1	TRBJ1-4	TRBV5-1
TGTGCCAGCAGTCACAAATCAGGGGCCGGCACAGATACGCAGTATTTT	CASSHKSGAGTDTQYF	once	.	TRBJ2-3	TRBV7-9
TGTGCCAGCAGCCCCCAGGTCACGGGGTATTTT	CASSPQVTGYF	.	.	TRBJ2-3	TRBV7-9
TGTGCCAGTGGGGACAGTCTCTACGAGCAGTACTTC	CASGDSLYEQYF	.	TRBD1	TRBJ2-7	TRBV19
TGCAGCGTTGTACAGGGATCCTACGAGCAGTACTTC	CSVVQGSYEQYF	.	.	TRBJ2-7	TRBV29-1
TGTGCCAGTAGCACAGGGGGCGCAGGGACTGAAGCTTTCTTT	CASSTGGAGTEAFF	.	TRBD1	TRBJ1-1	TRBV19
TGTGCCTGGAGACAGGCGGGCCCCTACGAGCAGTACTTC	CAWRQAGPYEQYF	.	.	TRBJ2-7	TRBV30
TGTGCCACGCTTACAGGGACAGTCCGAGATACGCAGTATTTT	CATLTGTVRDTQYF	.	TRBD1	TRBJ2-3	TRBV2
TGTGCCAGCAGCCTTAGCGGGGGGCTACCTCACGAGCAGTACTTC	CASSLSGGLPHEQYF	.	TRBD2	TRBJ2-7	TRBV2
TGTGCCAGCAGCTTGGGGGGGGCAACTAATGAAAAACTGTTTTTT	CASSLGGATNEKLFF	.	.	TRBJ1-4	TRBV5-4
TGCGCCAGCAGGGGGGACTCTTTCTCTGGAAACACCATATATTTT	CASRGDSFSGNTIYF	.	.	TRBJ1-3	TRBV5-1
TGTGCCAGCAGCTGGACTAGCGGGGGGAGAGAGACCCAGTACTTC	CASSWTSGGRETQYF	.	TRBD2	TRBJ2-5	TRBV11-2
TGTGCCAGCAGCTTAAGTCCGAGCTCCTACGAGCAGTACTTC	CASSLSPSSYEQYF	.	.	TRBJ2-7	TRBV11-3
TGTGCCAGCAGCTTTCTGGCGGAGACCCAGTACTTC	CASSFLAETQYF	.	.	TRBJ2-5	TRBV11-2
TGTGCCAGCAGCCCAGGGGAGCGGGGGGCTCTTGGCTACACCTTC	CASSPGERGALGYTF	.	.	TRBJ1-2	TRBV5-4
TGTGCCACCAGCAGAGGACAGGGGGCGCGGAGCAATCAGCCCCAGCATTTT	CATSRGQGARSNQPQHF	.	TRBD1	TRBJ1-5	TRBV15
TGCGCCAGCAGCCAAGGGGGCGGACAGTACAATGAGCAGTTCTTC	CASSQGGGQYNEQFF	.	.	TRBJ2-1	TRBV4-1
TGTGCCAGCAGCTCTCACAATAAACAGGGGGCTTCTTCACCCCTCCACTTT	CASSSHNKQGASSPLHF	medium-sized	TRBD1	TRBJ1-6	TRBV7-9
TGTGCCAGCAGTTCTAGCGGGGGGGCAGGCACAGATACGCAGTATTTT	CASSSSGGAGTDTQYF	.	TRBD2	TRBJ2-3	TRBV6-4
TGCAGCGTAAGGGGGGGGGCCCCCAACGTCCTGACTTTC	CSVRGGAPNVLTF	once	.	TRBJ2-6	TRBV29-1
TGTGCCAGCAGTGGAGGGGGGCGGCAGCCCCAGCATTTT	CASSGGGRQPQHF	once	.	TRBJ1-5	TRBV2
TGTGCCAGCAGCTTGGAACGCCAAGAGACCCAGTACTTC	CASSLERQETQYF	.	.	TRBJ2-5	TRBV5-4
TGTGCCAGCAGTGAATTGGGTTGGCCCAACCGCTACAATGAGCAGTTCTTC	CASSELGWPNRYNEQFF	.	.	TRBJ2-1	TRBV2
TGCGCCAGCAGCTTGATACAGGGAGCTTTCTTT	CASSLIQGAFF	.	.	TRBJ1-1	TRBV5-1
TGCGCCAGCAGCCTACAAGCAGGGATTAATGAAAAACTGTTTTTT	CASSLQAGINEKLFF	.	.	TRBJ1-4	TRBV5-1